A selection of T cell receptor beta chains follows, all from one sample in a study of early T cells in non-severe SARS-CoV-2 infection. Using its own MiXCR run on the 5' RACE reads, TCRdb lists one record per CDR3 protein. The sample yields about 62,000 distinct CDR3 sequences, about 9.9% seen once. Input material: whole blood. The receptor set was obtained from an adult who was a healthcare worker with PCR-confirmed SARS-CoV-2 infection or an uninfected control (not recorded which). The CDR3 runs from the conserved cysteine through the conserved F or W. The order of the fields is CDR3 DNA, CDR3 protein, V gene, clone size, D gene, J gene. The D gene is left open where the match is weak. Clone size is given for some rows only: seen once, a few or many times, or a class if the clone is expanded.

DNA: TGTGCCAGCAGCTTGTTTGGGGGGCGACCCACTAACTATGGCTACACCTTC
CDR3: CASSLFGGRPTNYGYTF
V: TRBV5-6
size: few
D: .
J: TRBJ1-2

DNA: TGTGCCAGCAGCCAAACCCCAGGGGACACTGAAGCTTTCTTT
CDR3: CASSQTPGDTEAFF
V: TRBV14
size: few
D: .
J: TRBJ1-1

DNA: TGTGCTAGTGGTTTGAGACCTACGGACAGCTCAAATCAGCCCCAGCATTTT
CDR3: CASGLRPTDSSNQPQHF
V: TRBV12-5
size: few
D: .
J: TRBJ1-5

DNA: TGTGCCAGCAGCGTAGACTCAAGCCCCAATGAGCAGTTCTTC
CDR3: CASSVDSSPNEQFF
V: TRBV5-7
size: few
D: .
J: TRBJ2-1

DNA: TGTGCCAGCAGCTATCAGACAGGGGGAAACATTCAGTACTTC
CDR3: CASSYQTGGNIQYF
V: TRBV5-8
size: .
D: TRBD1
J: TRBJ2-4

DNA: TGTGCCAGCAGCGGAGGAGAGTATTCACCCCTCCACTTT
CDR3: CASSGGEYSPLHF
V: TRBV11-2
size: few
D: .
J: TRBJ1-6

DNA: TGTGCCAGCAAACAGGGGCCTTCTGAGACCCAGTACTTC
CDR3: CASKQGPSETQYF
V: TRBV6-6
size: few
D: TRBD1
J: TRBJ2-5

DNA: TGTGCCAGCAGTTATGCAGGGGGCACAGGGAATGAGCAGTTCTTC
CDR3: CASSYAGGTGNEQFF
V: TRBV6-6
size: many
D: TRBD1
J: TRBJ2-1

DNA: TGCAGTGCTATACAAGAGACCCAGTACTTC
CDR3: CSAIQETQYF
V: TRBV20-1
size: few
D: .
J: TRBJ2-5

DNA: TGTGCCAGCAGCTTGGTGGACAGGGGGCGGGGCACTGAAGCTTTCTTT
CDR3: CASSLVDRGRGTEAFF
V: TRBV5-6
size: few
D: TRBD1
J: TRBJ1-1

DNA: TGCGCCAGCAGCGCAAACCGGGAGACTTTCAATTTAGCGGTATACACAGATACGCAGTATTTT
CDR3: CASSANRETFNLAVYTDTQYF
V: TRBV4-1
size: .
D: .
J: TRBJ2-3

DNA: TGCAGCGGGGAGGACAGCCTAAGAGAGACCCAGTACTTC
CDR3: CSGEDSLRETQYF
V: TRBV29-1
size: few
D: .
J: TRBJ2-5

DNA: TGTGCCAGCAGTTCCACGGACAGTCGGAGGACTGAAGCTTTCTTT
CDR3: CASSSTDSRRTEAFF
V: TRBV6-6
size: .
D: .
J: TRBJ1-1

DNA: TGTGCCAGCGGGACGGGATCTACTCTACTAGAGACCCAGTACTTC
CDR3: CASGTGSTLLETQYF
V: TRBV11-2
size: .
D: .
J: TRBJ2-5

DNA: TGTGCCAGCAGTTACCGGCGGGGGAGGACAGATACGCAGTATTTT
CDR3: CASSYRRGRTDTQYF
V: TRBV6-2/TRBV6-3
size: .
D: TRBD2
J: TRBJ2-3

DNA: TGTGCCAGCAGTACGGCGGTAGCCGAGACCCAGTACTTC
CDR3: CASSTAVAETQYF
V: TRBV6-5
size: few
D: .
J: TRBJ2-5

DNA: TGTGCCAGCAGTACCGGGACAGCGGGCACCGGGGAGCTGTTTTTT
CDR3: CASSTGTAGTGELFF
V: TRBV12-3/TRBV12-4
size: .
D: .
J: TRBJ2-2

DNA: TGTGCCAGCAGCCCGCGGTCGACAGGGGGGTACAATGAGCAGTTCTTC
CDR3: CASSPRSTGGYNEQFF
V: TRBV12-3/TRBV12-4
size: few
D: TRBD1
J: TRBJ2-1

DNA: TGTGCCAGCAGCCTCACTAGCGGGGGGTACCTTAGCACAGATACGCAGTATTTT
CDR3: CASSLTSGGYLSTDTQYF
V: TRBV7-3
size: .
D: TRBD2
J: TRBJ2-3

DNA: TGTGCCAGCTCACCACCGCCAGGAGAGGGTCAGCCCCAGCATTTT
CDR3: CASSPPPGEGQPQHF
V: TRBV18
size: few
D: .
J: TRBJ1-5

DNA: TGTGCCAGCAGCCAGGCCGAGGATCGGGCTTTCTTT
CDR3: CASSQAEDRAFF
V: TRBV3-1
size: .
D: .
J: TRBJ1-1

DNA: TGTGCCAGCTCACCTTCCGAGGGGACAGCCACCACAGATACGCAGTATTTT
CDR3: CASSPSEGTATTDTQYF
V: TRBV18
size: many
D: TRBD1
J: TRBJ2-3

DNA: TGTGCCAGCAGCGTAGGGACTAGTACTTCGGATACGCAGTATTTT
CDR3: CASSVGTSTSDTQYF
V: TRBV9
size: .
D: TRBD2
J: TRBJ2-3

DNA: TGTGCCAGCAGCGGACCGGACCCCGGACAAATAGATACGCAGTATTTT
CDR3: CASSGPDPGQIDTQYF
V: TRBV6-1
size: few
D: .
J: TRBJ2-3

DNA: TGTGCCAGCTCAGATCAGGGCTACAATGAGCAGTTCTTC
CDR3: CASSDQGYNEQFF
V: TRBV18
size: few
D: .
J: TRBJ2-1

DNA: TGTGCCAGCAGTTTAGGCTTACAGGGTGCCGATCAGCCCCAGCATTTT
CDR3: CASSLGLQGADQPQHF
V: TRBV12-3/TRBV12-4
size: .
D: .
J: TRBJ1-5

DNA: TGCGCCAGCAGCCGACTTCCCGCGGGACAGGGATTTAACTATGGCTACACCTTC
CDR3: CASSRLPAGQGFNYGYTF
V: TRBV4-1
size: few
D: TRBD1
J: TRBJ1-2

DNA: TGTGCCAGCAGCTCCGGGACTAGCGGGGGCCCCACAGATACGCAGTATTTT
CDR3: CASSSGTSGGPTDTQYF
V: TRBV7-3
size: many
D: TRBD2
J: TRBJ2-3